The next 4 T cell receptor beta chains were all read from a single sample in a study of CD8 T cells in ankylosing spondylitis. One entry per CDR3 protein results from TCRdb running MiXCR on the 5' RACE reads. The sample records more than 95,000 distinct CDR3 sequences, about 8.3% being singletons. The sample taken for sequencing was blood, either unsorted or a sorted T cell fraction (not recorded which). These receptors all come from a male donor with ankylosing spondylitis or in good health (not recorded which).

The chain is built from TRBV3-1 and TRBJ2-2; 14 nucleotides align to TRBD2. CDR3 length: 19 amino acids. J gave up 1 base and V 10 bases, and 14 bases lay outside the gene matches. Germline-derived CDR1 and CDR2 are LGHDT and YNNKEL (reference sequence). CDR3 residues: CAIRLYRLAGGQNTGELFF. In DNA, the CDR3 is TGTGCCATCAGACTTTACCGACTAGCGGGGGGGCAGAACACCGGGGAGCTGTTTTTT.

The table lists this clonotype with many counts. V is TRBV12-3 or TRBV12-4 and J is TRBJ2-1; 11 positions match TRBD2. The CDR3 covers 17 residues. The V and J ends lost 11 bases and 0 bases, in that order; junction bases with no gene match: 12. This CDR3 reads CAFRGSGGESSYNEQFF. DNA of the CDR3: TGTGCCTTCCGAGGTAGCGGGGGGGAGAGCTCCTACAATGAGCAGTTCTTC.

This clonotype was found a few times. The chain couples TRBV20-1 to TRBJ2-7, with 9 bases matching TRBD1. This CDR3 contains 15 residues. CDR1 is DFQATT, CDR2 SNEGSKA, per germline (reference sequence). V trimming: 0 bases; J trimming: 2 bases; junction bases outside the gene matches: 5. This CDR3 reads CSARDSGQGAYEQYF. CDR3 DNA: TGCAGTGCTAGAGATTCGGGACAGGGAGCCTACGAGCAGTACTTC.

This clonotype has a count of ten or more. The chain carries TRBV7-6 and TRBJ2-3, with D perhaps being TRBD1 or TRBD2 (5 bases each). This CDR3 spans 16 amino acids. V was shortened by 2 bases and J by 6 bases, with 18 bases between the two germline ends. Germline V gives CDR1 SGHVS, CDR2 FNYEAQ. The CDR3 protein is CASSLRGPTRMDTQYF. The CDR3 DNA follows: TGTGCCAGCAGCTTAAGGGGACCCACGAGGATGGATACGCAGTATTTT.